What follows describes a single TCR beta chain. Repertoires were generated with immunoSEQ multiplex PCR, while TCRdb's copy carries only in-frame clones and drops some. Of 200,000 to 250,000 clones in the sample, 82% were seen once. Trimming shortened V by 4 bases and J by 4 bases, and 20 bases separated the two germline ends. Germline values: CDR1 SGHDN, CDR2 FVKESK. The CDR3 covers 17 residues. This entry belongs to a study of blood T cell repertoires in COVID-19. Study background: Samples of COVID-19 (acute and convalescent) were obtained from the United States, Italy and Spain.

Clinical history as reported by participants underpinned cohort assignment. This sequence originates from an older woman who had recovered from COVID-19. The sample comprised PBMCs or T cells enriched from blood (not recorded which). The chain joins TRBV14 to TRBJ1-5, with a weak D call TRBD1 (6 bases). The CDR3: CASSRRGTPLHNQPQHF. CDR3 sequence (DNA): TGTGCCAGCAGCCGAAGGGGGACGCCATTACATAATCAGCCCCAGCATTTT. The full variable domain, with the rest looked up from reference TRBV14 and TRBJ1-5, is EAGVTQFPSHSVIEKGQTVTLRCDPISGHDNLYWYRRVMGKEIKFLLHFVKESKQDESGMPNNRFLAERTGGTYSTLKVQPAELEDSGVYFCASSRRGTPLHNQPQHFGDGTRLSIL.